These T cell receptor beta chains were read from a single sample in a study of brain T cells in children with intractable seizures. Here immunoSEQ multiplex PCR was the method, and the copy in TCRdb shows in-frame clones only, minus some. Among approximately 330,000 clones, 93% were seen once, and the ten largest hold 5% to 7%. Sample: peripheral blood, taken about 5 months after surgery. The receptors derive from a boy younger than two with tuberous sclerosis and intractable seizures. Both conserved end residues are part of each CDR3. The D gene is left open where the match is weak. Rows give clone size only sometimes, using once, few, many, or a class for an expanded clone.

size	J	V	D	DNA	CDR3
NA	TRBJ2-7	TRBV11-3	TRBD1	TGTGCCAGCAGCCCAGGGGACAGGGGGTACGAGCAGTACTTC	CASSPGDRGYEQYF
NA	TRBJ2-7	TRBV7-9	NA	TGTGCCAGCAGCTATACTAGTATCGCCTACGAGCAGTACTTC	CASSYTSIAYEQYF
once	TRBJ1-5	TRBV20-1	NA	TGCAGTGCTAGTAAGGGAATCTCCAATCAGCCCCAGCATTTT	CSASKGISNQPQHF
NA	TRBJ2-7	TRBV2	NA	TGTGCCAGCCTCGCTCCCGGGGCCTACGAGCAGTACTTC	CASLAPGAYEQYF
NA	TRBJ2-4	TRBV2	NA	TGTGCCAGCAGTGTAGGCGGTAGTATATTCAGCATTCAGTACTTC	CASSVGGSIFSIQYF
NA	TRBJ2-1	TRBV6-1	NA	TGTGCCAGCAGTGAAGCAGACATCTGGTCTACGAATGAGCAGTTCTTC	CASSEADIWSTNEQFF
NA	TRBJ2-7	TRBV7-9	NA	TGTGCCAGCAGCCCCGGAGGGTTGGTCGAGCAGTACTTC	CASSPGGLVEQYF
once	TRBJ2-7	TRBV13	NA	TGTGCCAGCAGCTACACCAACTACCGGGACTACGAGCAGTACTTC	CASSYTNYRDYEQYF
NA	TRBJ2-7	TRBV28	TRBD2	TGTGCCTGCCTCCGGGGGGGAGAGCAGTACTTC	CACLRGGEQYF
NA	TRBJ1-5	TRBV4-2	TRBD1	TGTGCCAGCAGCCAAGACCAGGACAGGGGGGAGCCCCAGCATTTT	CASSQDQDRGEPQHF
NA	TRBJ2-4	TRBV9	TRBD1	TGTGCCAGCAGCCCAAGGGGGGACAGGGGCCGGAAAAACATTCAGTACTTC	CASSPRGDRGRKNIQYF
NA	TRBJ2-5	TRBV7-3	NA	TGTGCCAGCAGCTTAACACCCCTAAGGACCCAGTACTTC	CASSLTPLRTQYF
NA	TRBJ2-7	TRBV9	NA	TGTGCCAGCAGCGCCTCCGGGACTGAGGCCTACGAGCAGTACTTC	CASSASGTEAYEQYF
NA	TRBJ2-7	TRBV6-5	TRBD1	TGTGCCAGCAGTTCCGAGACAGGGGGGCACTACGAGCAGTACTTC	CASSSETGGHYEQYF
once	TRBJ2-2	TRBV19	TRBD1	TGTGCCAGTAGTATTGGTGGGACAGGGAGAACCACCGGGGAGCTGTTTTTT	CASSIGGTGRTTGELFF
NA	TRBJ1-1	TRBV19	TRBD1	TGTGCCAGTAGAACAGGGGGCACTGAAGCTTTCTTT	CASRTGGTEAFF
NA	TRBJ2-7	TRBV28	NA	TGTGCCAGCAGTTTATCGCGGGACAGTGACTACGAGCAGTACTTC	CASSLSRDSDYEQYF
NA	TRBJ2-7	TRBV13	TRBD2	TGTGCCAGCAGCTCGGGACTAGCGGGGGGAAAAGTCTACGAGCAGTACTTC	CASSSGLAGGKVYEQYF
NA	TRBJ1-2	TRBV9	TRBD1	TGTGCCAGCAGCGGAACAGGGGGCTATGGCTACACCTTC	CASSGTGGYGYTF
once	TRBJ2-3	TRBV7-9	NA	TGTGCCAGCAGCCCCGGGACTAGCACAGATACGCAGTATTTT	CASSPGTSTDTQYF
NA	TRBJ2-3	TRBV6-1	TRBD2	TGTGCCAGCAGTGACGGGGCCGGGACTAAGCAGTATTTT	CASSDGAGTKQYF
NA	TRBJ2-1	TRBV29-1	TRBD1	TGCAGCGTTGTCCCGGGACAGTGGACCGACAATGAGCAGTTCTTC	CSVVPGQWTDNEQFF
once	TRBJ1-1	TRBV7-3	NA	TGTGCCAGCAGCTTACATTGGAACACTGAAGCTTTCTTT	CASSLHWNTEAFF